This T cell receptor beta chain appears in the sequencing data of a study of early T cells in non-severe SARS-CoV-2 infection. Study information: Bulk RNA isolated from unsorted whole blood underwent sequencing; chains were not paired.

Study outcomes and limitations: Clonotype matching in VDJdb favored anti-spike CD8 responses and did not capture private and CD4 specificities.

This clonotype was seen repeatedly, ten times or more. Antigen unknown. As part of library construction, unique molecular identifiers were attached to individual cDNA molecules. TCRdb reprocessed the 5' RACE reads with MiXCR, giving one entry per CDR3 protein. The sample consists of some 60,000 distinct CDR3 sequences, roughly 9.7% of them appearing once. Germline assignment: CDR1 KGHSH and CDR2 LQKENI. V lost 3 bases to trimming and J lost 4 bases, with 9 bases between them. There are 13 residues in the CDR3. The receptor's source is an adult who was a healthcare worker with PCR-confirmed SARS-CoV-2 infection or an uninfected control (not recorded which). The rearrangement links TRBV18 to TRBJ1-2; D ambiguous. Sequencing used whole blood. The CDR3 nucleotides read TGTGCCAGCTCACCTGGGATAAGCTATGGCTACACCTTC. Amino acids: CASSPGISYGYTF.